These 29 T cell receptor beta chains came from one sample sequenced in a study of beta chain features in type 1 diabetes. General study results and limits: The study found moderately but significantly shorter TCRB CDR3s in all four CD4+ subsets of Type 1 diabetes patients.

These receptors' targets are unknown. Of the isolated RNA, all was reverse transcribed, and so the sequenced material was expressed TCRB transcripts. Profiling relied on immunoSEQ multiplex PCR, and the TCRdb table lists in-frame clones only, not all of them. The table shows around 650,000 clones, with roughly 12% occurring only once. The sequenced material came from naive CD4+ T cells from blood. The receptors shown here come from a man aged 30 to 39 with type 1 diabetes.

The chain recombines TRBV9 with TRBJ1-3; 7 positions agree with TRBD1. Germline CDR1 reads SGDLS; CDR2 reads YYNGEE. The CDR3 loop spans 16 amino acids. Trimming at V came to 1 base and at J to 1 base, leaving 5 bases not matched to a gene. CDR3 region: CASSVNSGGSGNTIYF. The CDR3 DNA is TGTGCCAGCAGCGTAAATTCAGGGGGATCTGGAAACACCATATATTTT.

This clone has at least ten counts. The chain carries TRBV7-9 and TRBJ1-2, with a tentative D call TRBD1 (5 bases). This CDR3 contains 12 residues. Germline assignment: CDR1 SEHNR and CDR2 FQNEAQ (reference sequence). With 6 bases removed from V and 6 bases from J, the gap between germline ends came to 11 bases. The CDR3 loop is CASSSQGDGYTF. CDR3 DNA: TGTGCCAGCAGTTCCCAGGGTGATGGCTACACCTTC.

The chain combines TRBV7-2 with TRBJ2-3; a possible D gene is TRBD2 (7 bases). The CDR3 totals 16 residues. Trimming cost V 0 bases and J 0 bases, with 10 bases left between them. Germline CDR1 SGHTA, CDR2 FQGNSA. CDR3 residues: CASSLAGGPSTDTQYF. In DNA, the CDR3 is TGTGCCAGCAGCTTAGCGGGGGGGCCCAGCACAGATACGCAGTATTTT.

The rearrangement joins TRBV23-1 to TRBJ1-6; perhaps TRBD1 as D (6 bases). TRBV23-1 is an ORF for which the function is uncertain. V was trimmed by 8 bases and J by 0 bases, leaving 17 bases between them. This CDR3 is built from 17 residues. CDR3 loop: CASGSGTGSSYNSPLHF. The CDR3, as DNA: TGCGCCAGCGGATCTGGAACAGGGAGCTCCTATAATTCACCCCTCCACTTT.

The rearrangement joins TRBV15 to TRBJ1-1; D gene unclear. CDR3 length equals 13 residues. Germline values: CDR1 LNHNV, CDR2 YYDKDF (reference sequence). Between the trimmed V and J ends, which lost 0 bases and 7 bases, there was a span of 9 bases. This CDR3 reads CATSRDRQLEAFF. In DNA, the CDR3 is TGTGCCACCAGCAGAGATAGGCAACTTGAAGCTTTCTTT.

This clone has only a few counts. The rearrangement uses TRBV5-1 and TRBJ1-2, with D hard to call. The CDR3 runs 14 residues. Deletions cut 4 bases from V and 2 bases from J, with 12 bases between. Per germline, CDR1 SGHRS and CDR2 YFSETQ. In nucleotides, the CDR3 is TGCGCCAGCAGCGGCATTGAGGGAAACTATGGCTACACCTTC. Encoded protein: CASSGIEGNYGYTF.

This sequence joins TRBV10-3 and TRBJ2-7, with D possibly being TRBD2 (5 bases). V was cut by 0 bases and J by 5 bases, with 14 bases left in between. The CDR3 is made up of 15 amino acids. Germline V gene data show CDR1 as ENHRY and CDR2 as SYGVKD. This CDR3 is CAISESAAEWNEQYF. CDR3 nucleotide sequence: TGTGCCATCAGTGAGTCCGCAGCGGAGTGGAACGAGCAGTACTTC.

This CDR3 is CASSPQGSNQPQHF. As DNA, the CDR3 is TGTGCCAGCAGTCCCCAGGGTAGCAATCAGCCCCAGCATTTT. The rearrangement uses TRBV6-1 and TRBJ1-5, with a tentative D call TRBD1 (5 bases). CDR3 length equals 14 residues. Deletions cut 5 bases from V and 0 bases from J, with 8 bases between. Germline CDR1 MNHNS, CDR2 SASEGT.

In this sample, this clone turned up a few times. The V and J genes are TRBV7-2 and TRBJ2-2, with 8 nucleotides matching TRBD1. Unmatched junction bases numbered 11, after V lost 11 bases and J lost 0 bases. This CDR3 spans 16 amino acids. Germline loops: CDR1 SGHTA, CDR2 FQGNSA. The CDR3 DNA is TGTGCCTTACAGTCCAGGGGGCTCTCGAACACCGGGGAGCTGTTTTTT. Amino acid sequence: CALQSRGLSNTGELFF.

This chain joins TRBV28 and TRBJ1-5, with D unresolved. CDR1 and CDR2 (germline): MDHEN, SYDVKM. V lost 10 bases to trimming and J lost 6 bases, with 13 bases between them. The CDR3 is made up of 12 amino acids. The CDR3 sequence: CAIRTMGQPQHF. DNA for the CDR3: TGTGCCATCAGGACTATGGGTCAGCCCCAGCATTTT.

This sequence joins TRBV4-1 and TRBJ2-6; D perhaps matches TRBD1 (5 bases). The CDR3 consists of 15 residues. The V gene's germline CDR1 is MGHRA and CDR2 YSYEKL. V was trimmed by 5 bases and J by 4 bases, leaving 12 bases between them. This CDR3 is CASSNQGTGANVLTF. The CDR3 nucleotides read TGCGCCAGCAGCAACCAGGGTACCGGGGCCAACGTCCTGACTTTC.

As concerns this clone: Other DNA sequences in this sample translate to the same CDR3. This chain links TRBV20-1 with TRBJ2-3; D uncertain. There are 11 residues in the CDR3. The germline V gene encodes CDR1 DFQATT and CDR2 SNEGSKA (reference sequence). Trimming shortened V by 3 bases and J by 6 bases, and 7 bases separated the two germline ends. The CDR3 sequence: CSAREGDTQYF. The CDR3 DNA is TGCAGTGCTAGGGAAGGGGATACGCAGTATTTT.

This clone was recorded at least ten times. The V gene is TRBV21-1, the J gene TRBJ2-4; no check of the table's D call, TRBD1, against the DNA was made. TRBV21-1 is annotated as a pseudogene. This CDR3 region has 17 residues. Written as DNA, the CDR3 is TGTGCCAGCAGCAAAGATGGGACAGGGCGGGATCACAACATTCAGTACTTC. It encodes CASSKDGTGRDHNIQYF.

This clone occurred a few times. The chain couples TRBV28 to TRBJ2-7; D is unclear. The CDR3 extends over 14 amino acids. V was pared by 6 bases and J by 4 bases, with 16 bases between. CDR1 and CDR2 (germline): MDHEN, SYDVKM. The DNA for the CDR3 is TGTGCCAGCAGACCCCTCCCCCTTGGGTACGAGCAGTACTTC. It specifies CASRPLPLGYEQYF. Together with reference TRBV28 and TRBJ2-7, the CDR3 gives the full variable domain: DVKVTQSSRYLVKRTGEKVFLECVQDMDHENMFWYRQDPGLGLRLIYFSYDVKMKEKGDIPEGYSVSREKKERFSLILESASTNQTSMYLCASRPLPLGYEQYFGPGTRLTVT.

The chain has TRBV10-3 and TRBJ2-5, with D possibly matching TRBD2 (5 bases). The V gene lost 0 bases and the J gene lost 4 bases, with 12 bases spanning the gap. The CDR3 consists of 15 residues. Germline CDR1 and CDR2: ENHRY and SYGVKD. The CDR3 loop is CAISESIRTGETQYF. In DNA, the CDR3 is TGTGCCATCAGTGAGTCGATACGGACTGGAGAGACCCAGTACTTC.

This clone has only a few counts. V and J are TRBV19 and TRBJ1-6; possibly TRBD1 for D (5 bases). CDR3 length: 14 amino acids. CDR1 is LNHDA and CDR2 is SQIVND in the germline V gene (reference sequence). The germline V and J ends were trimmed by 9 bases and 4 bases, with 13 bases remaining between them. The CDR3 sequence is CASYPGGYNSPLHF. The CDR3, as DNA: TGTGCCAGCTACCCCGGGGGATATAATTCACCCCTCCACTTT.

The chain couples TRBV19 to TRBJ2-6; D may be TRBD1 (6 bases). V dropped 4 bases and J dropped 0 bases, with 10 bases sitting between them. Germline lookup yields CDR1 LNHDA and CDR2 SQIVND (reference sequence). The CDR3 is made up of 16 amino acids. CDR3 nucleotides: TGTGCCAGTAGTACCGGACAGCCCTCTGGGGCCAACGTCCTGACTTTC. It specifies CASSTGQPSGANVLTF.

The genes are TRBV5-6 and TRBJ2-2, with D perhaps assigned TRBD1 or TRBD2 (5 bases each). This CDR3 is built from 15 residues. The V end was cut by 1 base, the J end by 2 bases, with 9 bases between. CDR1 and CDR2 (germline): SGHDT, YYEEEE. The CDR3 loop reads CASSLRDGNTGELFF. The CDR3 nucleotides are TGTGCCAGCAGCTTGAGGGACGGCAACACCGGGGAGCTGTTTTTT. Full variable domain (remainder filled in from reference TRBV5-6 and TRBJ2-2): DAGVTQSPTHLIKTRGQQVTLRCSPKSGHDTVSWYQQALGQGPQFIFQYYEEEERQRGNFPDRFSGHQFPNYSSELNVNALLLGDSALYLCASSLRDGNTGELFFGEGSRLTVL.

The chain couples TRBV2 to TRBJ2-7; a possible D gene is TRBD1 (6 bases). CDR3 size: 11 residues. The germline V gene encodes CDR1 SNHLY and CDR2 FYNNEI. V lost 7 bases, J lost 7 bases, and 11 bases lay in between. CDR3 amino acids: CASTRRGEQYF. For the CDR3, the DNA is TGTGCCAGCACCCGAAGGGGGGAGCAGTACTTC.

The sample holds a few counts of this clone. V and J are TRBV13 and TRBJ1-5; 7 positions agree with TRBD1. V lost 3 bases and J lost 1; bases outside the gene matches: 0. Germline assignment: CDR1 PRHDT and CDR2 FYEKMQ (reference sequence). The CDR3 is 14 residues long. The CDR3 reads CASSLGQSNQPQHF. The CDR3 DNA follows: TGTGCCAGCAGCTTGGGACAGAGCAATCAGCCCCAGCATTTT. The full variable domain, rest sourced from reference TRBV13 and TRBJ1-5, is AAGVIQSPRHLIKEKRETATLKCYPIPRHDTVYWYQQGPGQDPQFLISFYEKMQSDKGSIPDRFSAQQFSDYHSELNMSSLELGDSALYFCASSLGQSNQPQHFGDGTRLSIL.

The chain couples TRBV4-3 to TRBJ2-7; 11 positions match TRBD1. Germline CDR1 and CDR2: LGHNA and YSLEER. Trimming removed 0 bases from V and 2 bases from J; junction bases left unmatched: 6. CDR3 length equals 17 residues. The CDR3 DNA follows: TGCGCCAGCAGCCAAGAAATGGCGGGACAGGGGGCCTACGAGCAGTACTTC. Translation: CASSQEMAGQGAYEQYF.

In DNA form, the CDR3 reads TGCGCCAGCAGCCAAGTAGGGGGCCCAGGGTTAAGTACCCGAACGGCTGAAGCTTTCTTT. Its protein product is CASSQVGGPGLSTRTAEAFF. The chain recombines TRBV4-3 with TRBJ1-1; 7 bases are shared with TRBD1. J was trimmed by 6 bases and V by 1 base; bases with no gene match: 23. Looked up from germline, CDR1 is LGHNA and CDR2 is YSLEER. The CDR3 has 20 amino acids.

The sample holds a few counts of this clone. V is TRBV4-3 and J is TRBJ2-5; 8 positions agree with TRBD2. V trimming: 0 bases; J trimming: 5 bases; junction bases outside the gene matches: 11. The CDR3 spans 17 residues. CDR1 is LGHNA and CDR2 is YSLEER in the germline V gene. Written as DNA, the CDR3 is TGCGCCAGCAGCCAAGATGGGCAAGCGGGGGAGTTCGAGACCCAGTACTTC. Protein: CASSQDGQAGEFETQYF.

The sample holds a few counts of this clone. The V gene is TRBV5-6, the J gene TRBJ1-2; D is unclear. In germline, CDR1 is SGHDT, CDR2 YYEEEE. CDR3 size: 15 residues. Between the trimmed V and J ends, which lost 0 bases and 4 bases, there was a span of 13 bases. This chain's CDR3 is CASSLASADLYGYTF. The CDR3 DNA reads TGTGCCAGCAGCTTGGCGTCGGCTGACCTCTATGGCTACACCTTC.

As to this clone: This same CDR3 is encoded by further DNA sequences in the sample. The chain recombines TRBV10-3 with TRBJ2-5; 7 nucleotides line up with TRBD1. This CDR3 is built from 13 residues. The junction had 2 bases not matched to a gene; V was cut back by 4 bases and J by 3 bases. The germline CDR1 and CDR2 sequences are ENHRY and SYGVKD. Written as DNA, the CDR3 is TGTGCCATCAGTGGGACAGGTGAAGAGACCCAGTACTTC. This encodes CAISGTGEETQYF.

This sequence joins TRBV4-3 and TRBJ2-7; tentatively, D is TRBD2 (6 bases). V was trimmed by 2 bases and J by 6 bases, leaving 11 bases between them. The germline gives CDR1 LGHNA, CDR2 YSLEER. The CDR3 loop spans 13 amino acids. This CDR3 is CASSQQGLSEQYF. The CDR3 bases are TGCGCCAGCAGCCAACAGGGACTCTCCGAGCAGTACTTC.

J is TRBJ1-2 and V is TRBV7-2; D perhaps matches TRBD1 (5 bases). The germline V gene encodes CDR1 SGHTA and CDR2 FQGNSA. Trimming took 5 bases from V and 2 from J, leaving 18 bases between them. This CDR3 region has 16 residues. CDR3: CASSPTYRWGNYGYTF. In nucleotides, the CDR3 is TGTGCCAGCAGCCCCACATACCGGTGGGGCAACTATGGCTACACCTTC.

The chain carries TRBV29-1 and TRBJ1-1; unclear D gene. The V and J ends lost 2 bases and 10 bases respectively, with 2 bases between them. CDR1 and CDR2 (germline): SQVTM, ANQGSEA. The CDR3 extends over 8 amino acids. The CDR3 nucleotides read TGCAGCGTTGAACGAGCTTTCTTT. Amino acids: CSVERAFF.

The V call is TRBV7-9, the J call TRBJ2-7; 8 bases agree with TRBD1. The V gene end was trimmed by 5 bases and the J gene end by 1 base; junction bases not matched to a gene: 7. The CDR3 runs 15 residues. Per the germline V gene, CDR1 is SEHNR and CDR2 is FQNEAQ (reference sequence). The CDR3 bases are TGTGCCAGCAGCCGGCAGGGGGCAAGGTCCTACGAGCAGTACTTC. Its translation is CASSRQGARSYEQYF.